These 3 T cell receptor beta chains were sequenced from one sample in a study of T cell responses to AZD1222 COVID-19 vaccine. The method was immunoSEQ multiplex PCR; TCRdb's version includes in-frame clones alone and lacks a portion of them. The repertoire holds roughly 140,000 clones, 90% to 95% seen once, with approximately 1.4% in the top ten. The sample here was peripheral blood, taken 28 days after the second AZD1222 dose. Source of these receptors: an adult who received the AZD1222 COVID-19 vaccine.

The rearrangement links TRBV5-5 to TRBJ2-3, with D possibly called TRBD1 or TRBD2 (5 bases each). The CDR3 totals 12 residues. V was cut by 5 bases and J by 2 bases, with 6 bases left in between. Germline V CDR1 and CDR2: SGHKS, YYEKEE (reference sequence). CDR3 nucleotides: TGTGCCAGCAGGGGGGACACAGATACGCAGTATTTT. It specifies CASRGDTDTQYF.

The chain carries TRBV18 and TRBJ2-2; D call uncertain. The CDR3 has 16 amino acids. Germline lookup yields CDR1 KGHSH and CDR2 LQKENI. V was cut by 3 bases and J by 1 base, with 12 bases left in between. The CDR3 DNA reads TGTGCCAGCTCACCGACCGCCCCAAAGAACACCGGGGAGCTGTTTTTT. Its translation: CASSPTAPKNTGELFF.

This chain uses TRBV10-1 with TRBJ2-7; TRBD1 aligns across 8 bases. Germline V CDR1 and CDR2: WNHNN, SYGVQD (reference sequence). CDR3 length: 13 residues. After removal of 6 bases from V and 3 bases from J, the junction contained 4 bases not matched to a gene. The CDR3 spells CASSGQGIYEQYF. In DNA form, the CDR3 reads TGCGCCAGCAGCGGACAGGGAATCTACGAGCAGTACTTC.